Listed below are T cell receptor beta chains from one sample, sequenced in a study of CD4 T cells in relation to SARS-CoV-2 and coronaviruses. The method was immunoSEQ multiplex PCR; TCRdb's version includes in-frame clones alone and lacks a portion of them. The sample shows tens of thousands of clones, 75% to 85% of them seen only once. The antigens these receptors bind are not known. What was sequenced was CD4+ T cells from PBMCs, cultured in vitro. All receptors derive from a human donor in good health. The CDR3 runs from the conserved cysteine through the conserved F or W. Each record gives: CDR3 protein, CDR3 DNA, D gene, V gene, clone size, CDR3 length, J gene. A D gene is named only where the DNA matches it firmly. Where a row states a size, it is once, few, many or the class of an expanded clone; other rows omit it.

CDR3 protein: CASSLQFTDTQYF
CDR3 DNA: TGTGCCAGCAGCTTACAGTTCACAGATACGCAGTATTTT
D gene: NA
V gene: TRBV7-6
clone size: NA
CDR3 length: 13
J gene: TRBJ2-3

CDR3 protein: CASRRYFSSSYEQYF
CDR3 DNA: TGTGCCAGCAGGCGGTACTTCTCAAGCTCCTACGAGCAGTACTTC
D gene: NA
V gene: TRBV27
clone size: once
CDR3 length: 15
J gene: TRBJ2-7

CDR3 protein: CASSATGATNEKLFF
CDR3 DNA: TGTGCCAGCAGTGCCACAGGGGCTACTAATGAAAAACTGTTTTTT
D gene: TRBD1
V gene: TRBV25-1
clone size: NA
CDR3 length: 15
J gene: TRBJ1-4

CDR3 protein: CASSFGRVQGYGYTF
CDR3 DNA: TGTGCCAGCAGCTTTGGTAGGGTACAAGGCTATGGCTACACCTTC
D gene: NA
V gene: TRBV5-4
clone size: NA
CDR3 length: 15
J gene: TRBJ1-2

CDR3 protein: CASSHNSGELFF
CDR3 DNA: TGTGCCAGCAGCCATAATTCCGGGGAGCTGTTTTTT
D gene: NA
V gene: TRBV4-2
clone size: NA
CDR3 length: 12
J gene: TRBJ2-2

CDR3 protein: CASSFRTENTEAFF
CDR3 DNA: TGTGCCAGCAGCTTCCGGACGGAGAACACTGAAGCTTTCTTT
D gene: NA
V gene: TRBV9
clone size: NA
CDR3 length: 14
J gene: TRBJ1-1

CDR3 protein: CAISEGGNQPQHF
CDR3 DNA: TGTGCCATCAGTGAAGGGGGGAATCAGCCCCAGCATTTT
D gene: NA
V gene: TRBV10-3
clone size: NA
CDR3 length: 13
J gene: TRBJ1-5

CDR3 protein: CASSSGQTGELFF
CDR3 DNA: TGCGCCAGCAGCTCCGGACAGACCGGGGAGCTGTTTTTT
D gene: NA
V gene: TRBV5-1
clone size: few
CDR3 length: 13
J gene: TRBJ2-2

CDR3 protein: CASSRIKGAGEQFF
CDR3 DNA: TGTGCCAGCAGCCGGATTAAGGGGGCTGGTGAGCAGTTCTTC
D gene: TRBD1
V gene: TRBV6-5
clone size: NA
CDR3 length: 14
J gene: TRBJ2-1

CDR3 protein: CASSSRTSGARETQYF
CDR3 DNA: TGTGCCAGCAGCTCGAGGACTAGCGGGGCCAGGGAGACCCAGTACTTC
D gene: TRBD2
V gene: TRBV11-2
clone size: NA
CDR3 length: 16
J gene: TRBJ2-5

CDR3 protein: CASSGWTGRTEAFF
CDR3 DNA: TGTGCCAGCAGCGGATGGACAGGGAGGACTGAAGCTTTCTTT
D gene: TRBD1
V gene: TRBV5-6
clone size: once
CDR3 length: 14
J gene: TRBJ1-1

CDR3 protein: CAWSGGTSGRNEQFF
CDR3 DNA: TGTGCCTGGAGTGGAGGTACTAGCGGCCGGAATGAGCAGTTCTTC
D gene: TRBD2
V gene: TRBV30
clone size: NA
CDR3 length: 15
J gene: TRBJ2-1

CDR3 protein: CASSEPWTSESGMFF
CDR3 DNA: TGTGCCAGCAGTGAACCCTGGACTAGCGAATCAGGCATGTTCTTC
D gene: TRBD2
V gene: TRBV25-1
clone size: NA
CDR3 length: 15
J gene: TRBJ2-1